This TCR beta chain came from a study of human thymus T cells. Only in-frame clones appear in the TCRdb table, and some are missing; sequencing was by immunoSEQ multiplex PCR. The sample yields roughly 86,000 clones, about 96% seen once. Thymus tissue for the work was resected from patients undergoing corrective heart surgery. The donors were infants in Finland with congenital heart defects, otherwise immunologically healthy. The study, taken as a whole, reports: It looked as if thymic and blood repertoires used V and J genes in a biased way. Thymic repertoires overlap heavily among unrelated individuals, related research has reported.

This clone was seen just once. The antigen is not known. The sample was thymus tissue. The TCR was taken from a boy younger than two with a congenital heart defect but otherwise immunologically healthy.

This CDR3 reads CASSYPPTGEYEQYF. As DNA, the CDR3 is TGTGCCAGCAGTTACCCCCCGACAGGCGAATACGAGCAGTACTTC. The chain is built from TRBV6-5 and TRBJ2-7, with a weak D call TRBD1 (6 bases). The V gene's germline CDR1 is MNHEY and CDR2 SVGAGI. CDR3 length: 15 amino acids. Trimming removed 2 bases at V and 4 bases at J, with 15 bases between.